This is a list of T cell receptor beta chains from one sample in a study of cytomegalovirus exposure and HLA in healthy donors. TCRdb keeps only in-frame clones here, not all; method: immunoSEQ multiplex PCR. The repertoire holds 150,000 to 200,000 clones, with over 80% as singletons. The sample consisted of PBMCs. The receptors originated from a girl aged 10 to 17 in good health and CMV-seropositive. Both conserved end residues are part of each CDR3. Fields, in order: clone size, J gene, V gene, D gene, CDR3 DNA, CDR3 protein. D genes are given only for firm matches. For some rows the clone size is stated as once, few or many, or as a class when expanded; others skip it.

clone_size: .; j_call: TRBJ2-7; v_call: TRBV5-1; d_call: TRBD1; cdr3_nt: TGCGCCAGCAGCTCTAAGCACGGGACAGGGTCTGACGAGCAGTACTTC; cdr3_aa: CASSSKHGTGSDEQYF
clone_size: .; j_call: TRBJ2-7; v_call: TRBV28; d_call: TRBD1; cdr3_nt: TGTGCCAGCAGTTTAAACAGGGGGCCGGACGAGCAGTACTTC; cdr3_aa: CASSLNRGPDEQYF
clone_size: .; j_call: TRBJ2-7; v_call: TRBV10-3; d_call: .; cdr3_nt: TGTGCCATCAGTACCTCGGGGGACGAGCAGTACTTC; cdr3_aa: CAISTSGDEQYF
clone_size: .; j_call: TRBJ2-5; v_call: TRBV5-6; d_call: TRBD2; cdr3_nt: TGTGCCAGCAGCCGGGGGGGTAGCGGGAGGTTGGAGACCCAGTACTTC; cdr3_aa: CASSRGGSGRLETQYF
clone_size: .; j_call: TRBJ2-7; v_call: TRBV6-1; d_call: TRBD2; cdr3_nt: TGTGCCAGCAGTGCAAGAACTACCGGGACTAGCGGGAGTAGCTCCCACGAGCAGTACTTC; cdr3_aa: CASSARTTGTSGSSSHEQYF
clone_size: .; j_call: TRBJ2-1; v_call: TRBV28; d_call: TRBD2; cdr3_nt: TGTGCCAGCAGTTTGCGGGGGGCGCATAATGAGCAGTTCTTC; cdr3_aa: CASSLRGAHNEQFF
clone_size: few; j_call: TRBJ2-1; v_call: TRBV5-1; d_call: .; cdr3_nt: TGCGCCAGCAGCCCCGGACTCGAGTTGGCTTACAATGAGCAGTTCTTC; cdr3_aa: CASSPGLELAYNEQFF
clone_size: once; j_call: TRBJ2-2; v_call: TRBV9; d_call: .; cdr3_nt: TGTGCCAGCAGCTCAACTCTAGCTTTGACCGGGGAGCTGTTTTTT; cdr3_aa: CASSSTLALTGELFF
clone_size: .; j_call: TRBJ1-2; v_call: TRBV19; d_call: .; cdr3_nt: TGTGCCAGTAGTACGCCAGGGAGGGACTATGGCTACACCTTC; cdr3_aa: CASSTPGRDYGYTF
clone_size: .; j_call: TRBJ2-1; v_call: TRBV9; d_call: TRBD2; cdr3_nt: TGTGCCAGCAGCTCCGGAAGGGAGGGTGAGCAGTTCTTC; cdr3_aa: CASSSGREGEQFF
clone_size: .; j_call: TRBJ1-1; v_call: TRBV14; d_call: TRBD1; cdr3_nt: TGTGCCAGCAGCCAAGTGACAGGGGGGGCGAACACTGAAGCTTTCTTT; cdr3_aa: CASSQVTGGANTEAFF
clone_size: .; j_call: TRBJ2-1; v_call: TRBV5-8; d_call: TRBD1; cdr3_nt: TGTGCCAGCAGCCTGGGGACAGGGGGCTCCTACAATGAGCAGTTCTTC; cdr3_aa: CASSLGTGGSYNEQFF
clone_size: .; j_call: TRBJ2-1; v_call: TRBV21-1; d_call: .; cdr3_nt: TGTGCCAGCAGCAAAGGCTCTAGTGCTGAGCAGTTCTTC; cdr3_aa: CASSKGSSAEQFF
clone_size: once; j_call: TRBJ2-5; v_call: TRBV2; d_call: .; cdr3_nt: TGTGCCAGCAGTGAAGAACGGGGGGCCGGGGAGACCCAGTACTTC; cdr3_aa: CASSEERGAGETQYF
clone_size: .; j_call: TRBJ1-5; v_call: TRBV7-2; d_call: .; cdr3_nt: TGTGCCAGCAGCTTAGGCACGGGGTTCCAGCCCCAGCATTTT; cdr3_aa: CASSLGTGFQPQHF
clone_size: .; j_call: TRBJ2-4; v_call: TRBV4-1; d_call: TRBD2; cdr3_nt: TGCGCCAGCAGCTCTCCGACTAGCGGGAGAGTCAAAAACATTCAGTACTTC; cdr3_aa: CASSSPTSGRVKNIQYF
clone_size: once; j_call: TRBJ1-1; v_call: TRBV19; d_call: TRBD1; cdr3_nt: TGTGCCAGTAGAGAGGGGACAGGGGGTTTTCAGAACACTGAAGCTTTCTTT; cdr3_aa: CASREGTGGFQNTEAFF
clone_size: .; j_call: TRBJ2-7; v_call: TRBV2; d_call: TRBD1; cdr3_nt: TGTGCCAGCAGGCCGGCTGGGGACAGGTTTTCCTACGAGCAGTACTTC; cdr3_aa: CASRPAGDRFSYEQYF
clone_size: .; j_call: TRBJ2-1; v_call: TRBV6-6; d_call: TRBD1; cdr3_nt: TGTGCCAGCAGCGTTGACAGGGGGGATGAGCAGTTCTTC; cdr3_aa: CASSVDRGDEQFF
clone_size: .; j_call: TRBJ1-1; v_call: TRBV6-5; d_call: .; cdr3_nt: TGTGCCAGCAGTTACGATGTCATAGAGAACACTGAAGCTTTCTTT; cdr3_aa: CASSYDVIENTEAFF
clone_size: .; j_call: TRBJ2-5; v_call: TRBV10-3; d_call: TRBD2; cdr3_nt: TGTGCCATCAGCCCGGGGACTAGCGGGGGGGGAGAGACCCAGTACTTC; cdr3_aa: CAISPGTSGGGETQYF
clone_size: .; j_call: TRBJ2-1; v_call: TRBV7-7; d_call: .; cdr3_nt: TGTGCTAGCAGCTTAATAGGGAGCTCCTACAATGAGCAGTTCTTC; cdr3_aa: CASSLIGSSYNEQFF
clone_size: .; j_call: TRBJ1-5; v_call: TRBV19; d_call: .; cdr3_nt: TGTGCCAGTAGTATGTATGCGAATCAGCCCCAGCATTTT; cdr3_aa: CASSMYANQPQHF
clone_size: .; j_call: TRBJ1-2; v_call: TRBV28; d_call: .; cdr3_nt: TGTGCCAGCAGTCCACCCTTCCGGGACACCTATGGCTACACCTTC; cdr3_aa: CASSPPFRDTYGYTF
clone_size: .; j_call: TRBJ2-7; v_call: TRBV15; d_call: TRBD2; cdr3_nt: TGTGCCACCAGCAGAGATAGTGGCGGGGGTTACGAGCAGTACTTC; cdr3_aa: CATSRDSGGGYEQYF
clone_size: .; j_call: TRBJ1-3; v_call: TRBV9; d_call: .; cdr3_nt: TGTGCCAGCAGCGTAGGCGGTTTGGGTTTTTCTGGAAACACCATATATTTT; cdr3_aa: CASSVGGLGFSGNTIYF
clone_size: .; j_call: TRBJ2-3; v_call: TRBV28; d_call: TRBD2; cdr3_nt: TGTGCCAGCAGTCCGCCCGTTGCGGGAGGGACCACAGATACGCAGTATTTT; cdr3_aa: CASSPPVAGGTTDTQYF
clone_size: .; j_call: TRBJ2-7; v_call: TRBV5-6; d_call: .; cdr3_nt: TGTGCCAGCAGCTTGGCGTATCCTTTTCGGGACAAAGCCTACGAGCAGTACTTC; cdr3_aa: CASSLAYPFRDKAYEQYF
clone_size: .; j_call: TRBJ1-5; v_call: TRBV6-6; d_call: .; cdr3_nt: TGTGCCAGCAGTTACTCAGAGTATAGCAATCAGCCCCAGCATTTT; cdr3_aa: CASSYSEYSNQPQHF
clone_size: .; j_call: TRBJ1-4; v_call: TRBV4-3; d_call: .; cdr3_nt: TGCGCCAGCAGCCAACACCCGGAGTTGGAAGAAAAACTGTTTTTT; cdr3_aa: CASSQHPELEEKLFF
clone_size: .; j_call: TRBJ2-5; v_call: TRBV7-3; d_call: TRBD1; cdr3_nt: TGTGCCAGCAGCTTAACAGGGGGCGGCGAGACCCAGTACTTC; cdr3_aa: CASSLTGGGETQYF
clone_size: .; j_call: TRBJ1-3; v_call: TRBV6-5; d_call: TRBD1; cdr3_nt: TGTGCCAGCAGCAGAGGACAGGCTGGAAACACCATATATTTT; cdr3_aa: CASSRGQAGNTIYF
clone_size: .; j_call: TRBJ2-7; v_call: TRBV4-1; d_call: .; cdr3_nt: TGCGCCAGCAGCCAAGCTGACAGTTTTTACGAGCAGTACTTC; cdr3_aa: CASSQADSFYEQYF
clone_size: .; j_call: TRBJ2-5; v_call: TRBV4-2; d_call: .; cdr3_nt: TGTGCCAGCAGCCCAGCGGCCACACAAGAGACCCAGTACTTC; cdr3_aa: CASSPAATQETQYF
clone_size: .; j_call: TRBJ1-2; v_call: TRBV9; d_call: TRBD1; cdr3_nt: TGTGCCAGCACCCCTGGCCCTACAGGGGACTATGGCTACACCTTC; cdr3_aa: CASTPGPTGDYGYTF
clone_size: .; j_call: TRBJ2-7; v_call: TRBV11-3; d_call: TRBD2; cdr3_nt: TGTGCCAGCAGCTTTGGACTAGCGGGGATCTACGAGCAGTACTTC; cdr3_aa: CASSFGLAGIYEQYF
clone_size: .; j_call: TRBJ2-6; v_call: TRBV27; d_call: .; cdr3_nt: TGTGCCAGCAGGAACAGGGAAGCTGGGGCCAACGTCCTGACTTTC; cdr3_aa: CASRNREAGANVLTF
clone_size: .; j_call: TRBJ2-5; v_call: TRBV27; d_call: .; cdr3_nt: TGTGCCAGCAGGGGTTCCAGGGAAGAGACCCAGTACTTC; cdr3_aa: CASRGSREETQYF
clone_size: .; j_call: TRBJ2-1; v_call: TRBV7-3; d_call: .; cdr3_nt: TGTGCCAGCAGCCCGGGGGCGGGAGCGTACAATGAGCAGTTCTTC; cdr3_aa: CASSPGAGAYNEQFF
clone_size: .; j_call: TRBJ1-1; v_call: TRBV11-2; d_call: TRBD1; cdr3_nt: TGTGCCAGCAGCACAGGGGAGGCCACTGAAGCTTTCTTT; cdr3_aa: CASSTGEATEAFF
clone_size: .; j_call: TRBJ2-4; v_call: TRBV28; d_call: .; cdr3_nt: TGTGCCAGCAGTTCGACAGGACTAGGAACCAAAAACATTCAGTACTTC; cdr3_aa: CASSSTGLGTKNIQYF
clone_size: .; j_call: TRBJ2-5; v_call: TRBV7-3; d_call: TRBD1; cdr3_nt: TGTGCCAGCAGCGAACAGGGGGCAGGAGAGACCCAGTACTTC; cdr3_aa: CASSEQGAGETQYF
clone_size: .; j_call: TRBJ1-2; v_call: TRBV2; d_call: .; cdr3_nt: TGTGCCAGCATCTGGGGAGATGGCTATGGCTACACCTTC; cdr3_aa: CASIWGDGYGYTF
clone_size: .; j_call: TRBJ2-3; v_call: TRBV6-5; d_call: .; cdr3_nt: TGTGCCAGCAGACCCACAGGTTTCACAGATACGCAGTATTTT; cdr3_aa: CASRPTGFTDTQYF
clone_size: .; j_call: TRBJ1-2; v_call: TRBV30; d_call: TRBD1; cdr3_nt: TGTGCCTGGAGTCCTTGGGACAGGGGCGACTATGGCTACACCTTC; cdr3_aa: CAWSPWDRGDYGYTF
clone_size: few; j_call: TRBJ2-3; v_call: TRBV10-3; d_call: .; cdr3_nt: TGTGCCATCAGTGAGACCACCCCGGACAGCAATACGCAGTATTTT; cdr3_aa: CAISETTPDSNTQYF
clone_size: once; j_call: TRBJ2-7; v_call: TRBV10-3; d_call: TRBD1; cdr3_nt: TGTGCCATCAGCGAAGGGGGCGGCTACGAGCAGTACTTC; cdr3_aa: CAISEGGGYEQYF
clone_size: .; j_call: TRBJ2-7; v_call: TRBV21-1; d_call: .; cdr3_nt: TGTGCCAGCAGCGCATGGACTAGCGGGAGAGTTGGGAACGAGCAGTACTTC; cdr3_aa: CASSAWTSGRVGNEQYF
clone_size: few; j_call: TRBJ2-7; v_call: TRBV27; d_call: TRBD2; cdr3_nt: TGTGCCAGCACTTACTATAGCGGGGCTACCTACGAGCAGTACTTC; cdr3_aa: CASTYYSGATYEQYF
clone_size: few; j_call: TRBJ1-1; v_call: TRBV30; d_call: TRBD1; cdr3_nt: TGTGCCTGGATCCCGGGGACAGGGAGTGCTGAAGCTTTCTTT; cdr3_aa: CAWIPGTGSAEAFF
clone_size: .; j_call: TRBJ2-5; v_call: TRBV6-1; d_call: TRBD2; cdr3_nt: TGTGCCAGCAGTGACGATCAGCGGGGGGCTATTCAAGAGACCCAGTACTTC; cdr3_aa: CASSDDQRGAIQETQYF
clone_size: .; j_call: TRBJ1-2; v_call: TRBV7-9; d_call: .; cdr3_nt: TGTGCCAGCAGCAAACTCGGCTACACCTTC; cdr3_aa: CASSKLGYTF